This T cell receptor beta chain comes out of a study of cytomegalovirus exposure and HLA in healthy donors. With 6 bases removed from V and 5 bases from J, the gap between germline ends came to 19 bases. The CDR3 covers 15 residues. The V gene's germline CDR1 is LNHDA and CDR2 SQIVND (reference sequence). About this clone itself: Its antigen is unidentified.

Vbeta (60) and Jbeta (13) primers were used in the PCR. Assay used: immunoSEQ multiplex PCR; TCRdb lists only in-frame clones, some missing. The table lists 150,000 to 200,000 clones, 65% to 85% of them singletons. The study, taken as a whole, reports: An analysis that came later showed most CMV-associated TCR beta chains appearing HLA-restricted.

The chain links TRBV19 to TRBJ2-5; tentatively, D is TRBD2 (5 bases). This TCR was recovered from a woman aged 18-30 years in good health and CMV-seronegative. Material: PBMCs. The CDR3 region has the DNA TGTGCCAGTAGGAGGGAGTATCCAAAAGGGGAGACCCAGTACTTC. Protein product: CASRREYPKGETQYF.